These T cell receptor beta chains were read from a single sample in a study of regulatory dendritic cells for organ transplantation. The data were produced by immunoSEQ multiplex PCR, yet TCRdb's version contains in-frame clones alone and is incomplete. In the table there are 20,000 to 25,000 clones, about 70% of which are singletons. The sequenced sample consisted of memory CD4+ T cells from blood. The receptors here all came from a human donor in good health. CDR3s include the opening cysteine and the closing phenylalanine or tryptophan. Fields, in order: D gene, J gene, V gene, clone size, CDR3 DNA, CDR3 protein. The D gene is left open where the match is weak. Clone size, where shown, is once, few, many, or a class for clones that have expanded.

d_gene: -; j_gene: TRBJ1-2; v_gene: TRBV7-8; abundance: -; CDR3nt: TGTGCCAGCAGTCCCGCCGACAGTTATGGCTACACCTTC; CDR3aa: CASSPADSYGYTF
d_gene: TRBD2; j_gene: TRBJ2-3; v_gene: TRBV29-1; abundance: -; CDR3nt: TGCAGCGTGGGGGTGCGGGGGGGCTTAGATACGCAGTATTTT; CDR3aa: CSVGVRGGLDTQYF
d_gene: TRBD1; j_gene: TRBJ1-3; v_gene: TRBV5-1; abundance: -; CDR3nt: TGCGCCAGCAGCACCCAGGGGGCTGGAAACACCATATATTTT; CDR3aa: CASSTQGAGNTIYF
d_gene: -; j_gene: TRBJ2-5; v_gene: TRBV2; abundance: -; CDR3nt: TGTGCCAGCAGTGAAAAGGGGCTTGAGGTAGAGACCCAGTACTTC; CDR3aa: CASSEKGLEVETQYF
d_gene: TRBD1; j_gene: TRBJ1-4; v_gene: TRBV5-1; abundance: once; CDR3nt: TGCGCCAGCAGCCCGGGACAGGGTGGAGAAAAACTGTTTTTT; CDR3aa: CASSPGQGGEKLFF
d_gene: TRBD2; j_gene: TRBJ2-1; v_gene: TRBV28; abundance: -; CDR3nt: TGTGCCTGTACGGGGGGGGCCTACAATGAGCAGTTCTTC; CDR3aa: CACTGGAYNEQFF
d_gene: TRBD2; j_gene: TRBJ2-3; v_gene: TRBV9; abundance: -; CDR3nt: TGTGCCAGCAGCGTAAAAACTAGCGGGGTGGCCAAAGATACGCAGTATTTT; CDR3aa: CASSVKTSGVAKDTQYF
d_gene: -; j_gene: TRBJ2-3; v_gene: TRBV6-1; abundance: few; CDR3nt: TGTGCCAGCAGTGAAAGTGGGGGGGCGGGCGATACGCAGTATTTT; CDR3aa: CASSESGGAGDTQYF
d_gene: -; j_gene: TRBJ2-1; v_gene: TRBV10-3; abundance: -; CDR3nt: TGTGCCTCCGGGGGAGTAGCGGGCAGGAGGGGGAATGAGCAGTTCTTC; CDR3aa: CASGGVAGRRGNEQFF
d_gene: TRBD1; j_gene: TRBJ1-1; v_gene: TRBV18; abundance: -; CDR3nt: TGTGCCAGCTCACCCCAACAGGGGGCCAACACTGAAGCTTTCTTT; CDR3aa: CASSPQQGANTEAFF
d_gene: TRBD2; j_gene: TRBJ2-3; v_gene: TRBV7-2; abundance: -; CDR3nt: TGTGCCAGCAGCCCCATGGGCGGGGGGGTACTAGATACGCAGTATTTT; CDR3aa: CASSPMGGGVLDTQYF
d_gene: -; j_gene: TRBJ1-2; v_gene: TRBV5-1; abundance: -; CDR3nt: TGCGCCAGCAGAGAGGCTATCAACTATGGCTACACCTTC; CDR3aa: CASREAINYGYTF